This TCR beta chain was documented in a study of blood T cell repertoires in COVID-19. Turning to the study itself: Acute and convalescent COVID-19 specimens originated in the United States, Italy and Spain. Sample material is recorded as cDNA or gDNA derived from T cells, B-cell-depleted T cells, or PBMCs.

Original analysis: Counts of nucleated cells, estimated from reference gene primer amplification, were obtained. Method: immunoSEQ multiplex PCR; TCRdb's copy keeps in-frame clones and lacks some. V and J calls and clone size come straight from that table; D and trimming were deduced from the DNA. The repertoire holds 200,000 or so clones, just under 85% seen once, with 6.5% to 8.5% in the top ten. The CDR3 is made up of 16 amino acids. V lost 2 bases to trimming and J lost 7 bases; unmatched junction nucleotides: 4. CDR1 and CDR2 (germline): SGHAT, FQDESV (reference sequence). What was sequenced was peripheral blood. This clonotype was obtained from a human donor with acute or convalescent COVID-19. The donor label of this sample is uncertain. The chain links TRBV11-1 to TRBJ2-2; TRBD2 aligns across 13 bases. CDR3 residues: CASSLRLAGGGGELFF. The CDR3 region has the DNA TGTGCCAGCAGCTTAAGACTAGCGGGAGGAGGCGGGGAGCTGTTTTTT.